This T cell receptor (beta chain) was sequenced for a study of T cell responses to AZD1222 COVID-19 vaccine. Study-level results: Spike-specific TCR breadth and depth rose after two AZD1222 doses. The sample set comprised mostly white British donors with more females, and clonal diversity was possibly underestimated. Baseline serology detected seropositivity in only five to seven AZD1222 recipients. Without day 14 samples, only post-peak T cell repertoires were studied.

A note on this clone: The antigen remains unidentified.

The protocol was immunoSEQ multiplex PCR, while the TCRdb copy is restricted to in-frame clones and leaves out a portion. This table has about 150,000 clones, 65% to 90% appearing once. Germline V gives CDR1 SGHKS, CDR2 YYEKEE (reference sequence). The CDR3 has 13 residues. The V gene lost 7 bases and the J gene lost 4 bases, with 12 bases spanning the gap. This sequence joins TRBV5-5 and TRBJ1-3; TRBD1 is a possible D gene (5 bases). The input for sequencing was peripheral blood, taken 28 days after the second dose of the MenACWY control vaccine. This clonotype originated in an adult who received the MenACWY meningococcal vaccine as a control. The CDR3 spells CASEDRNGNTIYF. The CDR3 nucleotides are TGTGCCAGCGAAGACAGAAACGGAAACACCATATATTTT.